This T cell receptor beta chain came from a study of cytomegalovirus exposure and HLA in healthy donors. This clone was counted between two and nine times. The CDR3 consists of 15 residues. Germline V gives CDR1 SGDLS, CDR2 YYNGEE. The V gene end was trimmed by 0 bases and the J gene end by 9 bases; junction bases not matched to a gene: 9. Primers: 60 Vbeta forward and 13 Jbeta reverse. The assay was immunoSEQ multiplex PCR, and TCRdb's table has in-frame clones only and misses some. Of 150,000 to 200,000 clones listed, more than 65% are singletons. The sequence was obtained from a woman in her thirties or forties in good health and CMV-seropositive. Input material: PBMCs. The chain joins TRBV9 to TRBJ2-1; 7 bases agree with TRBD2. CDR3 sequence: CASSVGTAGVREQFF. The CDR3 nucleotides read TGTGCCAGCAGCGTAGGTACGGCGGGGGTCCGTGAGCAGTTCTTC.